The rows below give T cell receptor beta chains drawn from one sample of a study of regulatory T cells in long-lasting Graves disease. TCRdb fed the multiplex PCR reads into MiXCR, producing one record per CDR3 protein. The sample lists around 400,000 distinct CDR3 sequences; roughly 15% were seen once. The same sample was also studied in work on T cells in Graves' hyperthyroidism and ophthalmopathy.

Sample: peripheral blood mononuclear cells (PBMCs), taken at new diagnosis, from a patient treated with antithyroid drugs. These TCRs come from a woman aged 40 to 50 with Graves disease. Both conserved end residues are part of each CDR3. The D gene is left open where the match is weak. The size entry is marked missing in some rows and otherwise reads once, few, many or a size class.

clone_size	v_call	d_call	j_call	cdr3_aa	cdr3_nt
many	TRBV10-2	.	TRBJ1-1	CASTAWEDPEAFF	TGCGCCAGCACCGCCTGGGAGGACCCTGAAGCTTTCTTT
many	TRBV12-3/TRBV12-4	.	TRBJ1-5	CASSPEGNQPQHF	TGTGCCAGCAGTCCGGAGGGCAATCAGCCCCAGCATTTT
many	TRBV2	.	TRBJ2-2	CASKGSSGGELFF	TGTGCCAGCAAGGGGAGTTCGGGCGGGGAGCTGTTTTTT
many	TRBV2	.	TRBJ1-3	CASSEEGPRIYF	TGTGCCAGCAGTGAAGAAGGGCCGAGGATATATTTT
.	TRBV20-1	TRBD2	TRBJ2-1	CSARAKTSGSSYNEQFF	TGCAGTGCTAGAGCAAAGACTAGCGGGAGTTCCTACAATGAGCAGTTCTTC
.	TRBV5-1	.	TRBJ1-2	CASSETVTGVFNYGYTF	TGCGCCAGCAGCGAGACTGTGACAGGCGTGTTTAACTATGGCTACACCTTC
.	TRBV9	TRBD1	TRBJ2-3	CASSAGTADTQYF	TGTGCCAGCAGCGCCGGGACAGCAGATACGCAGTATTTT
many	TRBV6-1	.	TRBJ1-3	CASSPLGISGNTIYF	TGTGCCAGCAGCCCACTCGGCATCTCTGGAAACACCATATATTTT
many	TRBV28	TRBD2	TRBJ2-1	CASSSAGTSWNEQFF	TGTGCCAGCAGTTCTGCCGGGACTAGCTGGAATGAGCAGTTCTTC
many	TRBV2	TRBD2	TRBJ2-7	CASSVGSGGTYEQYF	TGTGCCAGCAGTGTAGGTAGCGGGGGGACCTACGAGCAGTACTTC
few	TRBV6-1	.	TRBJ2-7	CASSTGHEQYF	TGTGCCAGCAGTACGGGGCACGAGCAGTACTTC
.	TRBV2	TRBD2	TRBJ2-1	CASSEGTSGSFYNEQFF	TGTGCCAGCAGTGAAGGGACTAGCGGGAGTTTTTACAATGAGCAGTTCTTC
many	TRBV5-1	.	TRBJ1-1	CASSLLVDAQTNTEAFF	TGCGCCAGCAGCTTGTTGGTAGATGCACAGACGAACACTGAAGCTTTCTTT
.	TRBV9	TRBD2	TRBJ2-1	CASSASSGRVGNEQFF	TGTGCCAGCAGCGCTTCTAGCGGGAGGGTTGGGAATGAGCAGTTCTTC
.	TRBV5-4	.	TRBJ1-1	CASSLPGEGTEAFF	TGTGCCAGCAGCTTGCCCGGGGAGGGGACTGAAGCTTTCTTT
many	TRBV12-3/TRBV12-4	TRBD1	TRBJ2-7	CASSWGSGQGNPYEQYF	TGTGCCAGCAGTTGGGGGTCGGGACAGGGGAACCCCTACGAGCAGTACTTC
many	TRBV13	.	TRBJ2-3	CASSPLGIDTQYF	TGTGCCAGCAGCCCTTTAGGCATCGATACGCAGTATTTT
few	TRBV6-2/TRBV6-3	.	TRBJ1-6	CASSYRELASPLHF	TGTGCCAGCAGTTACAGGGAACTGGCCTCACCCCTCCACTTT
.	TRBV2	.	TRBJ2-3	CASSQGETDTQYF	TGTGCCAGCAGTCAAGGGGAAACAGATACGCAGTATTTT
many	TRBV7-2	TRBD2	TRBJ2-1	CASSPSSGRHNEQFF	TGTGCCAGCAGCCCAAGTAGCGGGAGGCACAATGAGCAGTTCTTC
.	TRBV30	TRBD1	TRBJ2-5	CAWGTEETQYF	TGTGCCTGGGGGACAGAAGAGACCCAGTACTTC
.	TRBV28	TRBD2	TRBJ2-7	CASSPGGLAPGEQYF	TGTGCCAGCAGTCCCGGGGGACTAGCACCCGGTGAGCAGTACTTC
many	TRBV27	.	TRBJ2-7	CASSSPGAEGLEQYF	TGTGCCAGCAGTTCCCCCGGGGCAGAAGGGCTCGAGCAGTACTTC
.	TRBV28	TRBD2	TRBJ2-3	CASTGLAGTSTDTQYF	TGTGCCAGCACTGGGCTAGCGGGCACTAGCACAGATACGCAGTATTTT
many	TRBV27	.	TRBJ2-7	CASSFGPSYEQYF	TGTGCCAGCAGCTTCGGACCCTCCTACGAGCAGTACTTC
few	TRBV18	.	TRBJ2-5	CASSPTIVATEETQYF	TGTGCCAGCTCACCAACCATAGTAGCGACTGAAGAGACCCAGTACTTC
many	TRBV11-2	TRBD2	TRBJ2-7	CASSRRLARPYEQYF	TGTGCCAGCAGCCGCCGACTAGCGCGACCCTACGAGCAGTACTTC
many	TRBV7-7	TRBD1	TRBJ2-1	CASSVQGASYNEQFF	TGTGCTAGCAGCGTACAGGGGGCTTCCTACAATGAGCAGTTCTTC
.	TRBV20-1	TRBD2	TRBJ2-4	CSASPSGGGIGAGGEDIQYF	TGCAGTGCTAGCCCTTCGGGAGGGGGGATAGGGGCGGGAGGGGAGGACATTCAGTACTTC
.	TRBV3-1	TRBD2	TRBJ2-5	CASSQGGARGGETQYF	TGTGCCAGCAGCCAAGGGGGAGCCCGGGGGGGAGAGACCCAGTACTTC
.	TRBV6-1	TRBD2	TRBJ2-7	CASSPVSGTYEQYF	TGTGCCAGCAGTCCCGTGAGCGGGACCTACGAGCAGTACTTC
.	TRBV3-1	.	TRBJ2-7	CASGTSSSYEQYF	TGTGCCAGTGGGACTTCTAGCTCCTACGAGCAGTACTTC
many	TRBV2	.	TRBJ2-5	CASKPERSSYQETQYF	TGTGCCAGCAAACCGGAACGGAGTTCGTACCAAGAGACCCAGTACTTC
many	TRBV2	TRBD1	TRBJ2-1	CASNPQGSSYNEQFF	TGTGCCAGCAACCCACAGGGGAGCTCCTACAATGAGCAGTTCTTC
many	TRBV6-5	.	TRBJ2-5	CASSYPGEPQETQYF	TGTGCCAGCAGTTACCCCGGTGAACCCCAAGAGACCCAGTACTTC
.	TRBV29-1	TRBD2	TRBJ2-7	CSVGTSGSYEQYF	TGCAGCGTTGGGACTAGCGGGAGTTACGAGCAGTACTTC
.	TRBV12-5	.	TRBJ2-5	CASGLVGRETQYF	TGTGCTAGTGGTTTGGTGGGTCGTGAGACCCAGTACTTC
many	TRBV18	TRBD1	TRBJ1-3	CASSPRGQPSSGNTIYF	TGTGCCAGCTCACCACGGGGACAGCCGAGCTCTGGAAACACCATATATTTT
few	TRBV3-1	.	TRBJ2-1	CASSQDSGSEQFF	TGTGCCAGCAGCCAAGATTCTGGATCTGAGCAGTTCTTC
many	TRBV28	.	TRBJ2-4	CASSTGSRRSKGLAKNIQYF	TGTGCCAGCAGTACAGGCTCCCGGCGATCGAAAGGGTTAGCCAAAAACATTCAGTACTTC
many	TRBV9	TRBD2	TRBJ2-7	CASSAGLAGTYEQYF	TGTGCCAGCAGCGCGGGACTAGCGGGGACCTACGAGCAGTACTTC
many	TRBV12-3/TRBV12-4	.	TRBJ1-2	CASSFEGGYGYTF	TGTGCCAGCAGTTTTGAGGGGGGCTATGGCTACACCTTC
few	TRBV3-1	.	TRBJ2-5	CASSQAVGGAETQYF	TGTGCCAGCAGCCAAGCCGTAGGTGGGGCAGAGACCCAGTACTTC
many	TRBV25-1	.	TRBJ1-4	CASSERGATNEKLFF	TGTGCCAGCAGTGAACGCGGAGCAACTAATGAAAAACTGTTTTTT
many	TRBV20-1	.	TRBJ2-7	CSASAGSYEQYF	TGCAGTGCTAGTGCAGGGTCCTACGAGCAGTACTTC
many	TRBV7-8	.	TRBJ2-3	CASSLARLPKTRPSTDTQYF	TGTGCCAGCAGCTTAGCCAGACTGCCTAAGACCCGGCCTAGCACAGATACGCAGTATTTT
many	TRBV11-2	TRBD2	TRBJ2-7	CASTTLAGVYEQYF	TGTGCCAGCACCACACTAGCGGGAGTATACGAGCAGTACTTC
many	TRBV15	.	TRBJ2-3	CATSRGPVTDTQYF	TGTGCCACCAGCAGAGGCCCAGTCACAGATACGCAGTATTTT
many	TRBV3-1	.	TRBJ2-1	CASSQEGWELTNEQFF	TGTGCCAGCAGCCAAGAAGGGTGGGAACTAACCAATGAGCAGTTCTTC
many	TRBV28	TRBD2	TRBJ2-7	CASSFVRGGSYEQYF	TGTGCCAGCAGTTTTGTTCGGGGGGGCTCCTACGAGCAGTACTTC
many	TRBV28	TRBD2	TRBJ2-2	CASSSGLAGVIVTGELFF	TGTGCCAGCAGTTCAGGACTAGCGGGAGTGATTGTCACCGGGGAGCTGTTTTTT
many	TRBV12-3/TRBV12-4	TRBD1	TRBJ2-5	CASINRQGETQYF	TGTGCCAGCATTAATAGACAGGGAGAGACCCAGTACTTC
many	TRBV27	.	TRBJ1-5	CASSLFSLSNQPQHF	TGTGCCAGCAGTTTATTCTCCCTTAGCAATCAGCCCCAGCATTTT
few	TRBV19	.	TRBJ2-1	CATLGRDYNEQFF	TGTGCCACCCTAGGGCGGGACTACAATGAGCAGTTCTTC
.	TRBV10-3	TRBD2	TRBJ2-7	CAIRSGASGSYEQYF	TGTGCCATCAGGTCCGGGGCTAGCGGGAGCTACGAGCAGTACTTC
.	TRBV7-9	.	TRBJ2-2	CASSPRQSGELFF	TGTGCCAGCAGCCCAAGACAAAGCGGGGAGCTGTTTTTT
many	TRBV4-1	.	TRBJ1-2	CASSLRGGFGDTYGYTF	TGCGCCAGCAGCCTAAGAGGGGGGTTTGGGGACACCTATGGCTACACCTTC
many	TRBV10-2	TRBD2	TRBJ2-7	CASLEGSGRARYEQYF	TGCGCCAGCCTAGAGGGGAGCGGGAGGGCGAGGTACGAGCAGTACTTC
many	TRBV24-1	.	TRBJ2-5	CATSDPPTRGVETQYF	TGTGCCACCAGTGACCCCCCGACTAGGGGGGTGGAGACCCAGTACTTC